This TCR beta chain stems from a study of blood T cell repertoires in COVID-19. Study context: From T cells, B-cell-depleted T cells, or PBMCs came the material, which was cDNA or gDNA.

The sample holds one count of this clone. Germline trimming cut 5 bases from V and 4 bases from J; bases unmatched to any gene: 4. Germline CDR1 MGHDK, CDR2 SYGVNS. The CDR3 is made up of 14 amino acids. The repertoire was sequenced with immunoSEQ multiplex PCR; TCRdb's copy has only in-frame clones and lacks some. This table holds hundreds of thousands of clones, about 90% found once. This clonotype originated in a woman between 25 and 40 years old who had recovered from COVID-19. V usage is TRBV25-1 and J usage is TRBJ2-1; 8 positions agree with TRBD1. Sequenced material: PBMCs or T cells enriched from blood (not recorded which). CDR3 sequence: CASSLTGGYNEQFF. The CDR3 coding sequence is TGTGCCAGCAGTCTCACAGGGGGGTACAATGAGCAGTTCTTC.